The 5 T cell receptor beta chains below all came from one sample that was sequenced in a study of blood T cell repertoires in COVID-19. Here immunoSEQ multiplex PCR was the method, and the copy in TCRdb shows in-frame clones only, minus some. Of 30,000 to 50,000 clones listed, over 65% are singletons. The material sequenced was peripheral blood. These receptors all come from a man in his fifties with active or convalescent COVID-19.

The chain has TRBV25-1 and TRBJ2-1; D might be TRBD2 (7 bases). Germline-derived CDR1 and CDR2 are MGHDK and SYGVNS. V was cut by 4 bases and J by 7 bases, with 11 bases left in between. CDR3 size: 13 residues. The CDR3 region is CASSGGGQNEQFF. The DNA for the CDR3 is TGTGCCAGCAGTGGGGGGGGCCAGAATGAGCAGTTCTTC.

The chain recombines TRBV2 with TRBJ1-4; weak D call: TRBD1 (5 bases). CDR1 is SNHLY, CDR2 FYNNEI, per germline. Deletions cut 9 bases from V and 8 bases from J, with 16 bases between. The CDR3 sequence is 13 residues long. CDR3 nucleotides: TGTGCCAGTGCGCGGGGGATCGTAGAAAAACTGTTTTTT. Protein: CASARGIVEKLFF.

The rearrangement links TRBV7-6 to TRBJ2-3, with TRBD1 matching over 8 bases. The CDR3 length is 19 residues. Germline values: CDR1 SGHVS, CDR2 FNYEAQ. The junction had 14 bases not matched to a gene; V was cut back by 2 bases and J by 1 base. In DNA form, the CDR3 reads TGTGCCAGCAGCTTATCGTTTACTAAGGGACAGGCACGCACAGATACGCAGTATTTT. This sequence encodes CASSLSFTKGQARTDTQYF.

The gene calls are TRBV19 and TRBJ2-1, with TRBD1 matching over 9 bases. The CDR3 loop spans 14 amino acids. The V and J ends lost 7 bases and 6 bases, in that order; junction bases with no gene match: 7. Germline CDR1 reads LNHDA; CDR2 reads SQIVND (reference sequence). CDR3 residues: CASKPGTGTNEQFF. CDR3 sequence (DNA): TGTGCCAGTAAACCCGGGACAGGGACCAATGAGCAGTTCTTC.

V gene TRBV5-1 combines with J gene TRBJ1-1; 9 positions match TRBD1. Trimming cost V 3 bases and J 11 bases; bases outside gene matches: 8. This CDR3 comprises 13 residues. From germline, CDR1 is SGHRS and CDR2 YFSETQ. The CDR3 nucleotides read TGCGCCAGCAGCTGGGGGGACAGGGACGCGGCTTTCTTT. Amino acids: CASSWGDRDAAFF.